These T cell receptor beta chains were read from a single sample in a study of T cell changes during pregnancy in multiple sclerosis. Produced via immunoSEQ multiplex PCR; TCRdb's table is partial and in-frame only. The table includes approximately 72,000 clones, roughly 92% detected once. The specimen was peripheral blood, collected in the first trimester of pregnancy. The origin of the receptors is a female donor in good health, enrolled as a control in a pregnancy study. The CDR3 runs from the conserved cysteine through the conserved F or W. Fields, in order: D gene, clone size, V gene, J gene, CDR3 DNA, CDR3 protein. D genes are given only for firm matches. Size is omitted from some rows. Given values are once, few, many or a class for expanded clones.

TRBD1,.,TRBV5-4,TRBJ2-7,TGTGCCAGCAGCTCCGGGACAGTTTCCTACGAGCAGTACTTC,CASSSGTVSYEQYF
.,.,TRBV28,TRBJ2-1,TGTGCCAGCAGTTTAAGAGTTATATCCTACAATGAGCAGTTCTTC,CASSLRVISYNEQFF
TRBD1,.,TRBV4-2,TRBJ1-1,TGTGCCAGCAGCAAAGGACAGGGGCTTAGTGGGACTGAAGCTTTCTTT,CASSKGQGLSGTEAFF
.,.,TRBV2,TRBJ1-1,TGTGCCAGCAGTGTCCAGGGAGGGACTGAAGCTTTCTTT,CASSVQGGTEAFF
.,.,TRBV19,TRBJ2-7,TGTGCCAGTAGTATGGGACAATCCTACGAGCAGTACTTC,CASSMGQSYEQYF
TRBD1,.,TRBV14,TRBJ2-6,TGTGCCAGCAGCCAACAGGGGGCAGGAACTGGGGCCAACGTCCTGACTTTC,CASSQQGAGTGANVLTF
.,.,TRBV4-2,TRBJ2-1,TGTGCCAGCAGCCAACAGCGGAATCTCAAGTACAATGAGCAGTTCTTC,CASSQQRNLKYNEQFF
TRBD1,.,TRBV7-6,TRBJ2-7,TGTGCCAGCAGCTTAGGCAGGACAGGGAACGAGCAGTACTTC,CASSLGRTGNEQYF
.,once,TRBV7-9,TRBJ2-1,TGTGCCAGCAGCCCCCAACGAACTAGCAGAAATGAGCAGTTCTTC,CASSPQRTSRNEQFF
.,few,TRBV5-4,TRBJ1-5,TGTGCCAGCAGCTTGGCGAGGCTTATCAATCAGCCCCAGCATTTT,CASSLARLINQPQHF
TRBD2,.,TRBV10-1,TRBJ2-7,TGCGCCAGCAGTGAGTCGACAGAGATGGGCGGGAGCTCCTACGAGCAGTACTTC,CASSESTEMGGSSYEQYF
.,.,TRBV5-1,TRBJ2-1,TGCGCCAGCAGCCAGACTACTCGCCTCTACAATGAGCAGTTCTTC,CASSQTTRLYNEQFF
TRBD2,few,TRBV6-4,TRBJ2-3,TGTGCCAGCAGTGACCGACCAGCGGGAGGATCGGATACGCAGTATTTT,CASSDRPAGGSDTQYF
.,.,TRBV29-1,TRBJ2-7,TGCAGCGTTAATGCGGGAAAAGGCCTCGAGCAGTACTTC,CSVNAGKGLEQYF
.,.,TRBV27,TRBJ2-3,TGTGCCAGCAGTTTCCGCCAAGCCTCGGATACGCAGTATTTT,CASSFRQASDTQYF
TRBD1,.,TRBV27,TRBJ2-1,TGTGCCAGCAGTTTTAGGGGGCGTAATGAGCAGTTCTTC,CASSFRGRNEQFF
TRBD1,.,TRBV2,TRBJ2-7,TGTGCCAGCAGGGACAGGGTCTACGAGCAGTACTTC,CASRDRVYEQYF
.,.,TRBV5-4,TRBJ1-3,TGTGCCAGCAGTTTAACAGGGACTGGAAACACCATATATTTT,CASSLTGTGNTIYF
.,.,TRBV7-9,TRBJ2-1,TGTGCCAGCAGCTTACGCGGGACAGCCTACAATGAGCAGTTCTTC,CASSLRGTAYNEQFF
TRBD1,.,TRBV28,TRBJ2-3,TGTGCCAGCAGACGGGACAGTCCTAGCACAGATACGCAGTATTTT,CASRRDSPSTDTQYF
TRBD1,once,TRBV27,TRBJ2-3,TGTGCCAGCACCCGGGACAGGGGCACAGATACGCAGTATTTT,CASTRDRGTDTQYF
TRBD2,.,TRBV25-1,TRBJ2-7,TGTGCCAGCAGAGGACTAGCGCGCGAGCAGTACTTC,CASRGLAREQYF
.,.,TRBV19,TRBJ1-2,TGTGCCAGTAGTATCGCGGGGGGCTATGGCTACACCTTC,CASSIAGGYGYTF
.,.,TRBV18,TRBJ1-1,TGTGCCAGCTCACCCGCGGACTTGAACACTGAAGCTTTCTTT,CASSPADLNTEAFF
.,.,TRBV5-6,TRBJ1-2,TGTGCCAGCAGCCAGGTGTGGGGTGGGGAGTATGGCTACACCTTC,CASSQVWGGEYGYTF
.,.,TRBV29-1,TRBJ1-1,TGCAGCGGGACAGAGAACACTGAAGCTTTCTTT,CSGTENTEAFF
TRBD1,.,TRBV5-1,TRBJ2-5,TGCGCCAGCAAGGAGACAGGGATAGAGACCCAGTACTTC,CASKETGIETQYF
.,.,TRBV5-1,TRBJ2-7,TGCGCCAGCAGCTTGACCAGCTCCTACGAGCAGTACTTC,CASSLTSSYEQYF
.,few,TRBV2,TRBJ2-7,TGTGCCAGCAGTGAATTAACAGGGTTTATTCCCTACGAGCAGTACTTC,CASSELTGFIPYEQYF
TRBD1,.,TRBV5-1,TRBJ2-3,TGCGCCAGCAGCCCGAAAAGAGGGACAGGGCTTCAAGATACGCAGTATTTT,CASSPKRGTGLQDTQYF
.,few,TRBV6-5,TRBJ1-2,TGTGCCAGCAGTTACTCGGGCAGGGAAGGCTACACCTTC,CASSYSGREGYTF
TRBD1,.,TRBV11-2,TRBJ2-1,TGTGCCAGCAGCTCACAGGGGGGACGGTACAATGAGCAGTTCTTC,CASSSQGGRYNEQFF
.,.,TRBV27,TRBJ1-2,TGTGCCAGCAGTTTAACGGGGAACTATGGCTACACCTTC,CASSLTGNYGYTF
TRBD2,.,TRBV2,TRBJ2-7,TGTGCCAGCAGTGAGCAGACTAGCGGGAAAGGGGAGCAGTACTTC,CASSEQTSGKGEQYF
.,.,TRBV11-2,TRBJ1-1,TGTGCCAGCAGCTTAATTTTGGGGAGAGCTTTCTTT,CASSLILGRAFF